These 17 T cell receptor beta chains were all obtained from the same sample, sequenced in a study of blood T cell repertoires in COVID-19. Libraries were prepared by immunoSEQ multiplex PCR; TCRdb keeps only in-frame clonotypes and omits some of them. The table shows tens of thousands of clones, with 90% to 95% occurring only once. Input material: peripheral blood. These receptors were obtained from a man aged 55-75 years with active or convalescent COVID-19.

This chain uses TRBV2 with TRBJ2-1, with 7 bases identical to TRBD1. The CDR3 is 15 residues long. Trimming at V came to 4 bases and at J to 4 bases, leaving 7 bases not matched to a gene. Germline lookup yields CDR1 SNHLY and CDR2 FYNNEI. The CDR3 reads CASSVDRDTYNEQFF. CDR3 bases: TGTGCCAGCAGTGTAGACAGGGATACATACAATGAGCAGTTCTTC.

V and J are TRBV7-9 and TRBJ2-1; 7 positions match TRBD2. The CDR3 totals 14 residues. Germline V gene sequence: CDR1 SEHNR, CDR2 FQNEAQ (reference sequence). V was clipped by 5 bases and J by 8 bases; unmatched bases: 9. The CDR3 sequence is CASSPGRGVHEQFF. The DNA of the CDR3 is TGTGCCAGCAGCCCGGGACGGGGGGTACATGAGCAGTTCTTC.

The chain couples TRBV5-3 to TRBJ2-2, with 11 bases lining up with TRBD2. TRBV5-3 counts as an open reading frame of uncertain function. The CDR3 runs to 16 residues. With 1 base clipped from V and 8 bases from J, the junction kept 7 bases outside the gene matches. Here the CDR3 DNA reads TGTGCCAGAAGCTTGTATGAACTAGCGGGAGTGGGGGAGCTGTTTTTT. It is translated as CARSLYELAGVGELFF.

V and J are TRBV7-2 and TRBJ1-6, with D maybe TRBD1 (5 bases). V was trimmed by 5 bases and J by 7 bases, leaving 18 bases between them. The CDR3 covers 16 residues. Germline CDR1 and CDR2: SGHTA and FQGNSA. This CDR3 is CASSALGLAGNSPLHF. The CDR3 region has the DNA TGTGCCAGCAGCGCCCTGGGGTTAGCAGGGAATTCACCCCTCCACTTT. The full variable domain, completed using reference TRBV7-2 and TRBJ1-6, is GAGVSQSPSNKVTEKGKDVELRCDPISGHTALYWYRQSLGQGLEFLIYFQGNSAPDKSGLPSDRFSAERTGGSVSTLTIQRTQQEDSAVYLCASSALGLAGNSPLHFGNGTRLTVT.

This chain links TRBV5-1 with TRBJ1-4, with 9 positions matching TRBD1. CDR1 is SGHRS, CDR2 YFSETQ, per germline. The ends lost 2 bases at V and 5 bases at J; junction bases unmatched: 1. The CDR3 is made up of 14 amino acids. CDR3 DNA sequence: TGCGCCAGCAGCTTCGGGACAGGGAATGAAAAACTGTTTTTT. Protein product: CASSFGTGNEKLFF.

The chain combines TRBV5-1 with TRBJ2-1, with a tentative D call TRBD1 (6 bases). V was shortened by 1 base and J by 1 base, with 9 bases between the two germline ends. The CDR3 totals 15 residues. The germline gives CDR1 SGHRS, CDR2 YFSETQ. The CDR3 DNA is TGCGCCAGCAGCTTGTTGAGGGGGTCCTACAATGAGCAGTTCTTC. It yields the protein CASSLLRGSYNEQFF.

This rearrangement joins TRBV7-8 to TRBJ1-6; D is unresolved. V lost 3 bases and J lost 2, with 14 bases in between. Germline CDR1 and CDR2: SGHVS and FQNEAQ. The CDR3 contains 17 residues. The CDR3 nucleotides read TGTGCCAGCAGCTTGTCAGGTCCATTTACCTATAATTCACCCCTCCACTTT. Translation: CASSLSGPFTYNSPLHF.

This chain links TRBV18 with TRBJ1-4; D is unclear. The V end was cut by 4 bases, the J end by 4 bases, with 7 bases between. Germline assignment: CDR1 KGHSH and CDR2 LQKENI. This CDR3 has 13 amino acids. The CDR3 nucleotides are TGTGCCAGCTCACTCCATAGTAATGAAAAACTGTTTTTT. Protein product: CASSLHSNEKLFF.

The chain carries TRBV3-1 (or the pseudogene TRBV3-2) and TRBJ1-3, with unresolved D. The V and J ends lost 5 bases and 5 bases respectively, with 7 bases between them. The CDR3 is 12 residues long. Germline-derived CDR1 and CDR2 are LGHDT and YNNKEL (reference sequence). CDR3 sequence: CASSSRRNTIYF. In DNA, the CDR3 is TGTGCCAGCAGCTCCAGGAGAAACACCATATATTTT.

The chain links TRBV28 to TRBJ1-6; D unclear. This CDR3 is 14 amino acids long. CDR1 and CDR2 (germline): MDHEN, SYDVKM. Trimming removed 7 bases at V and 4 bases at J, with 11 bases between. CDR3 sequence (DNA): TGTGCCAGCAATAGTCCAGGTTATAATTCACCCCTCCACTTT. This sequence encodes CASNSPGYNSPLHF.

The chain uses TRBV5-8 and TRBJ2-4, with 7 nucleotides matching TRBD1. Per the germline V gene, CDR1 is SGHTS and CDR2 is YDEGEE. V lost 4 bases, J lost 6 bases, and 10 bases stayed unmatched. The CDR3 contains 15 residues. DNA of the CDR3: TGTGCCAGCAGCCCACGACAGGGAGCGATAAACATTCAGTACTTC. As protein: CASSPRQGAINIQYF.

This clone came up once. The chain joins TRBV5-1 to TRBJ1-2; D not certain. The CDR3 has 15 amino acids. Deletions cut 0 bases from V and 4 bases from J, with 13 bases between. CDR1 SGHRS and CDR2 YFSETQ come from the germline V gene. The CDR3: CASSLGSALGYGYTF. Written as DNA, the CDR3 is TGCGCCAGCAGCTTGGGGAGCGCCCTTGGCTATGGCTACACCTTC.

This clone was detected only a few times. The CDR3 loop is CASSDRYEGSPLHF. The CDR3 DNA follows: TGTGCCAGCAGTGACCGGTACGAGGGCTCACCCCTCCACTTT. The chain uses TRBV6-4 and TRBJ1-6; D gene uncertain. V gave up 2 bases and J gave up 10 bases, with 12 bases separating them. Per germline, CDR1 MRHNA and CDR2 SNTAGT. The CDR3 sequence is 14 residues long.

The chain links TRBV7-8 to TRBJ2-7; 8 bases align to TRBD1. The CDR3 is made up of 14 amino acids. Germline CDR1 reads SGHVS; CDR2 reads FQNEAQ. The V gene end was trimmed by 6 bases and the J gene end by 6 bases; junction bases not matched to a gene: 10. The CDR3 here is CASRPDRGNSEQYF. In nucleotides, the CDR3 is TGTGCCAGCAGACCCGACAGGGGTAACAGCGAGCAGTACTTC.

The rearrangement joins TRBV7-9 to TRBJ2-2, with 9 nucleotides matching TRBD2. The V segment lost 3 bases and the J segment 7 bases; nucleotides outside the gene matches: 3. Germline V gene sequence: CDR1 SEHNR, CDR2 FQNEAQ (reference sequence). The CDR3 extends over 14 amino acids. The CDR3 loop is CASSLGLANGELFF. The CDR3 region has the DNA TGTGCCAGCAGCTTGGGACTAGCCAACGGGGAGCTGTTTTTT.

J is TRBJ1-5 and V is TRBV3-1 (or the pseudogene TRBV3-2); TRBD1 aligns across 7 bases. This CDR3 has 14 amino acids. Unmatched junction bases numbered 8, after V lost 5 bases and J lost 7 bases. Germline V gives CDR1 LGHDT, CDR2 YNNKEL (reference sequence). The CDR3 coding sequence is TGTGCCAGCAGCTCCCGGGACAGTGGACAGCCCCAGCATTTT. Translated: CASSSRDSGQPQHF.

This rearrangement joins TRBV18 to TRBJ1-2, with 7 bases lining up with TRBD1. Per the germline V gene, CDR1 is KGHSH and CDR2 is LQKENI. CDR3 length: 14 amino acids. Unmatched junction bases numbered 9, after V lost 6 bases and J lost 5 bases. The CDR3 nucleotides are TGTGCCAGCTCTCCCGGACAGGACCTATATGGCTACACCTTC. Amino acids: CASSPGQDLYGYTF.